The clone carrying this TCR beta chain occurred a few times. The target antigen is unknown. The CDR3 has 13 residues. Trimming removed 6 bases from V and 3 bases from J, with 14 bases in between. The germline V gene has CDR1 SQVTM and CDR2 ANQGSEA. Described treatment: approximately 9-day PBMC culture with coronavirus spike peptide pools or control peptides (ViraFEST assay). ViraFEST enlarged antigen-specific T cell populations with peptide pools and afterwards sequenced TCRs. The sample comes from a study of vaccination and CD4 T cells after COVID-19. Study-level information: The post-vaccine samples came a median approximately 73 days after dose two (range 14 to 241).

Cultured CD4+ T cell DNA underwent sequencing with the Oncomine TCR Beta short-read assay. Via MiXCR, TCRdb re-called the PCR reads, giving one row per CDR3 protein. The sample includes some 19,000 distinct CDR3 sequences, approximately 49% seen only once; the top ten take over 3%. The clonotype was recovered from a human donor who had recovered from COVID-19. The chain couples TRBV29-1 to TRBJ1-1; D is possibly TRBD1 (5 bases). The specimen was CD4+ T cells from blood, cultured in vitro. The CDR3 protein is CSVRRGGYTEAFF. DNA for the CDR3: TGCAGCGTCCGACGCGGGGGTTACACTGAAGCTTTCTTT.